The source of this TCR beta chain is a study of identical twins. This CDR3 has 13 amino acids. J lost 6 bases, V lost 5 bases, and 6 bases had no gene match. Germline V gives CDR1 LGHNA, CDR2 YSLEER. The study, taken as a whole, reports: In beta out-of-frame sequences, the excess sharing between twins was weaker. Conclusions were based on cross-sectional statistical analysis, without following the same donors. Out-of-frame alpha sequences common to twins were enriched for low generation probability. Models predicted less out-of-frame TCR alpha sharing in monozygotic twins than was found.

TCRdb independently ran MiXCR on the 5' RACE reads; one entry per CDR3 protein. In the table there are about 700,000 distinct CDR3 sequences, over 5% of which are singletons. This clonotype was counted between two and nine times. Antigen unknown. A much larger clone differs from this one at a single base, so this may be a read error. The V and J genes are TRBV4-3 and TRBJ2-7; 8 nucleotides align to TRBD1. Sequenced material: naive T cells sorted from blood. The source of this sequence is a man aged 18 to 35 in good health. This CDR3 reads CASSWTGFGEQYF. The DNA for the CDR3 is TGCGCCAGCAGCTGGACAGGGTTCGGCGAGCAGTACTTC.